This T cell receptor (beta chain) derives from a study of siplizumab effects on memory and regulatory T cells. Details on this clone: The antigen is not known.

The length of the CDR3 is 14 residues. V lost 3 bases, J lost 1 base, and 11 bases lay in between. Germline lookup yields CDR1 SGHDT and CDR2 YYEEEE. Generated by immunoSEQ multiplex PCR, the TCRdb table keeps only in-frame clones and is missing some. The data contain some 100,000 clones, under 95% of them singletons. Regarding the study as a whole: Siplizumab produced a significant reduction in alloreactive sequences that were traceable to unstimulated CD4+ memory cells. In siplizumab cultures, the suppressive function of proliferating Tregs remained unconfirmed.

The chain employs TRBV5-6 and TRBJ2-7; tentatively, D is TRBD1 or TRBD2 (5 bases each). The sample taken for sequencing was CD8+ T cells sorted from blood. The receptor was derived from a human donor in good health. The CDR3 nucleotides are TGTGCCAGCAGCTGGGGCGGAGGTTCCTACGAGCAGTACTTC. Translated: CASSWGGGSYEQYF.